The clone carrying this TCR beta chain turned up a few times. Only in-frame clones appear in the TCRdb table, and some are missing; sequencing was by immunoSEQ multiplex PCR. The sample comprises around 140,000 clones, 80% of which are singletons, and 3.5% rests with the top ten. This CDR3 is 15 amino acids long. Germline V gene sequence: CDR1 SQVTM, CDR2 ANQGSEA. V was shortened by 5 bases and J by 7 bases, with 18 bases between the two germline ends. This specimen belongs to a study of blood T cell repertoires in COVID-19. Study-level information: From the United States, Italy and Spain came samples of acute and convalescent COVID-19.

Sequencing input: peripheral blood. The chain recombines TRBV29-1 with TRBJ1-6; possible D gene TRBD1, 6 bases. The source of this sequence is a man aged 65 to 85 who had recovered from COVID-19. The CDR3 is CSVRFSAGVNSPLHF. CDR3 nucleotides: TGCAGCGTTAGGTTTTCTGCAGGGGTGAATTCACCCCTCCACTTT.